This T cell receptor (beta chain) was found in a study of a mutant IDH1 vaccine in newly diagnosed glioma. Study overall: Treated patients, averaging about 40 years, were around 62% male and roughly 38% female. Most patients had radiochemotherapy with temozolomide before enrollment; others had one alone.

Time point of the sample: week 23, last vaccination. Doses comprised 300 ug of mutant IDH1 20-mer peptide each, plus topical imiquimod. Concerning this clone itself: Its antigen is still unknown.

Sequenced by immunoSEQ multiplex PCR; TCRdb stores in-frame clones only, minus some. The sample includes 75,000 to 80,000 clones, 85% of them seen just once. Germline loops: CDR1 GTSNPN, CDR2 SVGIG (reference sequence). This CDR3 contains 17 residues. Between the trimmed V and J ends, which lost 0 bases and 0 bases, there was a span of 15 bases. The sample was PBMCs, taken from a glioma patient whose treatment included an IDH1 peptide vaccine. The chain couples TRBV30 to TRBJ1-5, with D perhaps TRBD1 (6 bases). The sequence was collected from a woman in her forties or fifties with glioma. In DNA, the CDR3 is TGTGCCTGGAGTGTCGCCCGGACAGATTTTAGCAATCAGCCCCAGCATTTT. Translated: CAWSVARTDFSNQPQHF. The variable domain in full, completed from reference TRBV30 and TRBJ1-5, reads SQTIHQWPATLVQPVGSPLSLECTVEGTSNPNLYWYRQAAGRGLQLLFYSVGIGQISSEVPQNLSASRPQDRQFILSSKKLLLSDSGFYLCAWSVARTDFSNQPQHFGDGTRLSIL.